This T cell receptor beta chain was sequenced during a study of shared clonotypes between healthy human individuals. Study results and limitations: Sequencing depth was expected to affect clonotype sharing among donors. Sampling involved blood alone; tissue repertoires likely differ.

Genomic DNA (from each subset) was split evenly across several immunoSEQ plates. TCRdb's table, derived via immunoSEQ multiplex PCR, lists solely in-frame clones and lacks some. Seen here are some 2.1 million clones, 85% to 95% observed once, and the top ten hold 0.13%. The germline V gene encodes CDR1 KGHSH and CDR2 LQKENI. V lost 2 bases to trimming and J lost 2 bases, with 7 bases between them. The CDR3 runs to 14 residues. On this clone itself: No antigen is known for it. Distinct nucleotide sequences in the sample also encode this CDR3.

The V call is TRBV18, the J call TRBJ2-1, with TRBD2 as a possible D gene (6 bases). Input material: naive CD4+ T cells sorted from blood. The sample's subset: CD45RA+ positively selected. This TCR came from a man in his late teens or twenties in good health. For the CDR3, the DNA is TGTGCCAGCTCACCAAGGACTACCTACAATGAGCAGTTCTTC. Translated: CASSPRTTYNEQFF.